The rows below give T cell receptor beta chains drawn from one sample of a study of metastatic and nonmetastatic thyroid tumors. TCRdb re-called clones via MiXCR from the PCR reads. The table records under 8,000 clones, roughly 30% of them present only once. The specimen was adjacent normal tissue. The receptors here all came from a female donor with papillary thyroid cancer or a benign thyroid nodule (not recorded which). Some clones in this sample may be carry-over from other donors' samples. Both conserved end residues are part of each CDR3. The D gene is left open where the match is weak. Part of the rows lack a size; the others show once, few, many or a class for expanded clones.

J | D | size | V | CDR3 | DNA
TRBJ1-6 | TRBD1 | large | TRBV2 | CASMTTGMGNSPLHF | TGTGCCAGCATGACGACAGGGATGGGGAATTCACCCCTCCACTTT
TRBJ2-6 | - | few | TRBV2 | CASTQGGGANVLTF | TGTGCCAGCACCCAGGGTGGCGGGGCCAACGTCCTGACTTTC
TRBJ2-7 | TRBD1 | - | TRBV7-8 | CASSLAGGTGVYEQYF | TGTGCCAGCAGCTTAGCGGGGGGGACAGGGGTCTACGAGCAGTACTTC
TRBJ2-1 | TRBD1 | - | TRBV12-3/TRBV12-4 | CASSLSIPGTGAEQFF | TGTGCCAGCAGTTTAAGTATTCCCGGGACAGGGGCTGAGCAGTTCTTC
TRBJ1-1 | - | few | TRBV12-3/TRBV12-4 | CASRRREDSTEAFF | TGTGCCAGCAGGCGGAGGGAGGACTCCACTGAAGCTTTCTTT
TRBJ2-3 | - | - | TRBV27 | CASSGGGSSTDTQYF | TGTGCCAGCAGTGGAGGCGGATCTAGCACAGATACGCAGTATTTT
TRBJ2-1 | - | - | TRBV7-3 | CASSLEGLNEQFF | TGTGCCAGCAGCTTGGAGGGTCTCAATGAGCAGTTCTTC
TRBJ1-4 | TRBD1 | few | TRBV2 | CASSDRGVEKLFF | TGTGCCAGCAGTGACAGGGGGGTCGAAAAACTGTTTTTT
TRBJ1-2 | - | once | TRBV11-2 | CASSLEGGRHGYTF | TGTGCCAGCAGCTTAGAAGGGGGAAGACATGGCTACACCTTC
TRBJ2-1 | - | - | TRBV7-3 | CASSLMVLASYNEQFF | TGTGCCAGCAGCTTAATGGTTCTAGCGTCCTACAACGAGCAGTTCTTC
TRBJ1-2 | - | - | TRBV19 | CASTKGYGYTF | TGTGCCAGTACTAAAGGGTATGGCTACACCTTC
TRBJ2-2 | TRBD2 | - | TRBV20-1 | CSARDSSGRSPGELFF | TGCAGTGCTAGAGATTCGAGCGGGAGGTCCCCCGGGGAGCTGTTTTTT
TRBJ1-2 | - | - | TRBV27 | CASSSQGGSYGYTF | TGTGCCAGCAGTTCCCAGGGCGGTAGCTATGGCTACACCTTC
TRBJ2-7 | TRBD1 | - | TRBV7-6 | CASSLAGQGLYEQYF | TGTGCCAGCAGCTTAGCGGGACAGGGCCTCTACGAGCAGTACTTC
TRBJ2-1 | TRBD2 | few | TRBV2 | CASRLAGGATEGQFF | TGTGCCAGCAGGTTAGCGGGAGGGGCTACGGAAGGGCAGTTCTTC
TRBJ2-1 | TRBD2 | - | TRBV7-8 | CASSPRTSGYNEQFF | TGTGCCAGCAGCCCCAGGACTAGCGGCTACAATGAGCAGTTCTTC